This passage covers 5 T cell receptor beta chains from one sample sequenced in a study of neurological immune-mediated disorders. TCRdb reprocessed the 5' RACE reads via MiXCR and lists one record per CDR3 protein. The profile shows some 60,000 distinct CDR3 sequences, about 2.5% of them singletons. The sample taken for sequencing was PBMCs. The receptors derive from a man aged 50 or older with multiple sclerosis.

This clonotype has a count of ten or more. The chain links TRBV11-2 to TRBJ2-1, with D tentatively TRBD2 (6 bases). Trimming stripped 1 base from V and 4 bases from J, with 11 bases between. CDR1 is SGHAT and CDR2 is FQNNGV in the germline V gene. The CDR3 runs to 15 residues. The CDR3 spells CASSLVVGTYNEQFF. The CDR3 nucleotides are TGTGCCAGCAGCTTAGTAGTTGGGACTTACAATGAGCAGTTCTTC.

Many counts were recorded for this clonotype. The genes are TRBV7-6 and TRBJ2-3; D remains unclear. The CDR3 is made up of 13 amino acids. Germline V CDR1 and CDR2: SGHVS, FNYEAQ. Trimming removed 5 bases at V and 3 bases at J, with 9 bases between. CDR3 region: CASSPLGTDTQYF. Here the CDR3 DNA reads TGTGCCAGCAGCCCCTTAGGGACAGATACGCAGTATTTT.

There are many counts of this clonotype. The J gene is TRBJ1-4, the V gene TRBV2; D call uncertain. The ends were cut back, 4 bases at V and 0 bases at J, with 12 bases in the middle. This CDR3 has 16 residues. From germline, CDR1 is SNHLY and CDR2 FYNNEI. For the CDR3, the DNA is TGTGCCAGCAGTGTCGGGCAGTACGCAACTAATGAAAAACTGTTTTTT. Encoded protein: CASSVGQYATNEKLFF. Full variable domain (remainder filled in from reference TRBV2 and TRBJ1-4): EPEVTQTPSHQVTQMGQEVILRCVPISNHLYFYWYRQILGQKVEFLVSFYNNEISEKSEIFDDQFSVERPDGSNFTLKIRSTKLEDSAMYFCASSVGQYATNEKLFFGSGTQLSVL.

Many counts were recorded for this clonotype. This chain connects TRBV5-1 to TRBJ2-7; TRBD1 matches 8 bases. Germline CDR1 is SGHRS and CDR2 is YFSETQ. CDR3 length: 15 amino acids. Trimming removed 4 bases from V and 1 base from J; junction bases left unmatched: 7. The CDR3 DNA reads TGCGCCAGCAGCCTCACCGGGACAGGATCCTACGAGCAGTACTTC. Protein: CASSLTGTGSYEQYF.

There are many counts of this clonotype. J is TRBJ2-5 and V is TRBV20-1; 8 bases agree with TRBD2. The V and J ends lost 6 bases and 4 bases, in that order; junction bases with no gene match: 10. CDR3 length equals 14 residues. CDR1 and CDR2 (germline): DFQATT, SNEGSKA (reference sequence). The CDR3 DNA sequence: TGCAGTGCCGAGAGCGGGGGAGTAGGAGAGACCCAGTACTTC. This encodes CSAESGGVGETQYF.